These T cell receptor beta chains were read from a single sample in a study of beta chain features in type 1 diabetes. The method was immunoSEQ multiplex PCR; TCRdb's version includes in-frame clones alone and lacks a portion of them. The table has roughly 300,000 clones, roughly 8% seen once. Sequencing was done on a sample of central memory CD4+ T cells from blood. The receptors come from a young woman in good health. Both conserved end residues are part of each CDR3. Each record gives: D gene, V gene, J gene, clone size, CDR3 protein, CDR3 DNA. D genes are given only for firm matches. Where a row states a size, it is once, few, many or the class of an expanded clone; other rows omit it.

NA,TRBV5-1,TRBJ2-5,few,CASSLGKGQETQYF,TGCGCCAGCAGCTTGGGTAAGGGGCAAGAGACCCAGTACTTC
TRBD2,TRBV5-1,TRBJ2-2,NA,CASSPRLAANTGELFF,TGCGCCAGCAGCCCGCGACTAGCGGCGAACACCGGGGAGCTGTTTTTT
TRBD1,TRBV18,TRBJ2-5,few,CASSLSTGTETQYF,TGTGCCAGCTCACTGTCGACAGGGACAGAGACCCAGTACTTC
TRBD2,TRBV6-5,TRBJ2-1,many,CASTGLVGSYNEQFF,TGTGCCAGCACCGGACTAGTAGGGTCCTACAATGAGCAGTTCTTC
NA,TRBV7-2,TRBJ2-1,NA,CASSASRNEQFF,TGTGCCAGCAGTGCTAGCAGGAATGAGCAGTTCTTC
NA,TRBV5-1,TRBJ2-1,few,CASRVLDEQFF,TGCGCCAGCAGGGTTTTGGATGAGCAGTTCTTC
NA,TRBV6-5,TRBJ2-1,NA,CASRQGSYNEQFF,TGTGCCAGCAGACAGGGCTCCTACAATGAGCAGTTCTTC
NA,TRBV5-1,TRBJ2-1,few,CASSLAQLTGYNEQFF,TGCGCCAGCAGCTTGGCCCAGCTCACAGGGTACAATGAGCAGTTCTTC
NA,TRBV18,TRBJ2-1,NA,CASSLVWHPDNEQFF,TGTGCCAGCTCATTGGTTTGGCACCCAGACAATGAGCAGTTCTTC
TRBD2,TRBV28,TRBJ2-7,few,CASSLGGDFSYEQYF,TGTGCCAGCAGTTTGGGAGGGGATTTTTCCTACGAGCAGTACTTC
NA,TRBV7-2,TRBJ2-3,few,CASSVGGGGTDTQYF,TGTGCCAGCAGCGTTGGGGGAGGAGGCACAGATACGCAGTATTTT
TRBD1,TRBV6-5,TRBJ2-3,NA,CASRRDRNTDTQYF,TGTGCCAGCAGGCGGGACAGGAACACAGATACGCAGTATTTT
NA,TRBV18,TRBJ2-2,NA,CASSPRDRGGSSTGELFF,TGTGCCAGCTCACCGCGGGACCGAGGGGGTTCGAGCACCGGGGAGCTGTTTTTT
NA,TRBV28,TRBJ1-1,NA,CASSFLRTNTEAFF,TGTGCCAGCAGTTTCTTGAGGACGAACACTGAAGCTTTCTTT
NA,TRBV9,TRBJ2-3,few,CASSASGGASGTDTQYF,TGTGCCAGCAGCGCCAGTGGAGGGGCTAGCGGCACAGATACGCAGTATTTT
TRBD1,TRBV6-5,TRBJ1-2,NA,CASADRQGYGYTF,TGTGCCAGCGCCGACCGACAGGGCTATGGCTACACCTTC
NA,TRBV6-6,TRBJ2-5,many,CASSDVTGKETQYF,TGTGCCAGCAGCGATGTTACAGGGAAAGAGACCCAGTACTTC
NA,TRBV18,TRBJ2-2,few,CASSPSASDDTGELFF,TGTGCCAGCTCACCATCTGCATCGGACGACACCGGGGAGCTGTTTTTT
NA,TRBV23-1,TRBJ2-1,few,CASGDRTYYNEQFF,TGCGCCAGCGGAGACAGGACGTACTACAATGAGCAGTTCTTC
NA,TRBV6-6,TRBJ2-5,NA,CASSPRWQETQYF,TGTGCCAGCAGTCCGCGATGGCAAGAGACCCAGTACTTC
TRBD2,TRBV11-2,TRBJ2-3,NA,CASSLMRRSGSGDTQYF,TGTGCCAGCAGCTTAATGCGCAGAAGCGGGAGTGGTGATACGCAGTATTTT
TRBD1,TRBV28,TRBJ2-5,NA,CATKGTGNQETQYF,TGTGCCACCAAGGGGACAGGGAACCAAGAGACCCAGTACTTC
NA,TRBV2,TRBJ2-2,NA,CASSERQGSTGELFF,TGTGCCAGCAGTGAAAGGCAGGGAAGCACCGGGGAGCTGTTTTTT
NA,TRBV13,TRBJ1-2,few,CASSFGANYGYTF,TGTGCCAGCAGCTTCGGGGCTAACTATGGCTACACCTTC
TRBD2,TRBV6-5,TRBJ2-7,few,CAAGAGGGYEQYF,TGTGCCGCAGGCGCGGGAGGAGGGTACGAGCAGTACTTC
NA,TRBV2,TRBJ2-1,few,CASSERRQSNNEQFF,TGTGCCAGCAGTGAAAGGCGACAGTCTAACAATGAGCAGTTCTTC
TRBD2,TRBV27,TRBJ2-3,few,CASSSGASTDTQYF,TGTGCCAGCTCTAGCGGGGCTAGCACAGATACGCAGTATTTT
NA,TRBV11-3,TRBJ2-3,NA,CASSLGASTDTQYF,TGTGCCAGCAGCTTGGGGGCCAGCACAGATACGCAGTATTTT
TRBD1,TRBV28,TRBJ1-2,few,CASSFDPTGSGYTF,TGTGCCAGCAGTTTTGATCCGACAGGGTCCGGGTACACCTTC
TRBD1,TRBV6-1,TRBJ2-7,few,CASAAGGSNSYEQYF,TGTGCCAGCGCCGCAGGGGGTAGTAATTCCTACGAGCAGTACTTC
NA,TRBV9,TRBJ2-1,few,CASSVQPGDNEQFF,TGTGCCAGCAGCGTACAGCCGGGGGACAATGAGCAGTTCTTC
TRBD2,TRBV29-1,TRBJ2-2,few,CSVTGTSGRVGELFF,TGCAGCGTGACTGGGACTAGCGGGAGGGTAGGGGAGCTGTTTTTT
NA,TRBV2,TRBJ2-1,many,CASSGSESYNEQFF,TGTGCCAGCAGTGGAAGCGAGTCCTACAATGAGCAGTTCTTC
TRBD2,TRBV6-5,TRBJ2-3,NA,CASKREGTDTQYF,TGTGCCAGCAAGCGGGAGGGCACAGATACGCAGTATTTT